The sequence of this T cell receptor (beta chain) was determined in a study of blood T cells in healthy people across ages. Whole-study findings and limits: Naive T cell percentage strongly correlated with TCR beta diversity. Expanded clonotype changes were possibly confounded by unknown donor CMV status.

A remark on this clonotype: Its target is unknown.

A J-beta primer mix and a sample-barcoded 5' primer were used in a second PCR of about 7 to 12 cycles. TCRdb independently ran MiXCR on the 5' RACE reads; one entry per CDR3 protein. The table has about 690,000 distinct CDR3 sequences, 35% to 50% seen once; the top ten hold around 30%. Per germline, CDR1 LGHDT and CDR2 YNNKEL (reference sequence). V lost 3 bases, J lost 10 bases, and 9 bases stayed unmatched. The CDR3 consists of 15 residues. The sequencing input was blood. The sequence came from a man older than 75 in good health. The V gene is TRBV3-1, the J gene TRBJ2-1; 10 bases map to TRBD2. CDR3 DNA sequence: TGTGCCAGCAGCCAGGGACCTAGCGGGAGCTACGAGCAGTTCTTC. This gives the protein CASSQGPSGSYEQFF.